The clone carrying this T cell receptor beta chain was seen only a few times. The data stem from a study of spatial heterogeneity in lung cancer. Time point reported: sample taken at primary tumor resection. Whole RNA, isolated from tumor, nontumor lung or frozen PBMC, was sequenced without prior sorting. TCRdb reanalysed the 5' RACE reads using MiXCR and keeps one entry per CDR3 protein. The sample records around 87,000 distinct CDR3 sequences, around 12% being singletons. Germline-derived CDR1 and CDR2 are SEHNR and FQNEAQ (reference sequence). V shed 5 bases, J shed 5 bases, and the junction held 8 bases outside the gene matches. This CDR3 is built from 14 residues.

This TCR derives from a male donor with early-stage non-small cell lung cancer. The material was PBMCs, obtained at surgery. This chain links TRBV7-9 with TRBJ1-2, with 7 nucleotides matching TRBD1. As DNA, the CDR3 is TGTGCCAGCAGCGCACAGGGGACAGCTTATGGCTACACCTTC. Amino acids: CASSAQGTAYGYTF. Supplemented by reference TRBV7-9 and TRBJ1-2, the full variable domain reads DTGVSQNPRHKITKRGQNVTFRCDPISEHNRLYWYRQTLGQGPEFLTYFQNEAQLEKSRLLSDRFSAERPKGSFSTLEIQRTEQGDSAMYLCASSAQGTAYGYTFGSGTRLTVV.